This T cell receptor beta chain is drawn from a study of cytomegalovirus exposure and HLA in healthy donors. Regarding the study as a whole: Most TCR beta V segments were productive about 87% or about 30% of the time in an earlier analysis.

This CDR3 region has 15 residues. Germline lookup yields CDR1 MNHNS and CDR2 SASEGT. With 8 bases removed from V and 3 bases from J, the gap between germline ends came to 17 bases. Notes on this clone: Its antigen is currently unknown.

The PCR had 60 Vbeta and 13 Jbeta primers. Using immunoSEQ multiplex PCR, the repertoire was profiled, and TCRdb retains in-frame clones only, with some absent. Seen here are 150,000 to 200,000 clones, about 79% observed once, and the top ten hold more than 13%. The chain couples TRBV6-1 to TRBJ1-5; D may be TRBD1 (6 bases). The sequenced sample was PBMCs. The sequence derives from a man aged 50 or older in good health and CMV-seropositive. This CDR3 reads CASRRGAGDNQPQHF. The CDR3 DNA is TGTGCCAGCCGCCGGGGGGCTGGCGACAATCAGCCCCAGCATTTT.